The 22 T cell receptor beta chains presented below share a single source sample, sequenced in a study of T-cell memory formation after mild COVID-19. MiXCR was run by TCRdb on the 5' RACE reads, yielding one entry per CDR3 protein. The sample lists some 440,000 distinct CDR3 sequences; roughly 23% were seen once. Material for sequencing was PBMCs or a T cell subset sorted from them (not recorded which). The receptors shown here come from an adult woman who had mild COVID-19 (a few samples of this study predate the infection). Cell type and time point are not known.

The CDR3 sequence: CASRLQGGSYEQYF. The CDR3, as DNA: TGTGCCAGCAGACTACAGGGGGGCTCCTACGAGCAGTACTTC. This chain connects TRBV5-6 to TRBJ2-7; 8 bases match TRBD1. The CDR3 is 14 amino acids. Germline CDR1 SGHDT, CDR2 YYEEEE. With V trimmed by 5 bases and J by 0 bases, 4 bases remained unmatched. The entire variable domain, with the rest obtained from reference TRBV5-6 and TRBJ2-7, is as follows: DAGVTQSPTHLIKTRGQQVTLRCSPKSGHDTVSWYQQALGQGPQFIFQYYEEEERQRGNFPDRFSGHQFPNYSSELNVNALLLGDSALYLCASRLQGGSYEQYFGPGTRLTVT.

This chain uses TRBV12-3 or TRBV12-4 with TRBJ1-1; possible D gene TRBD1, 5 bases. The CDR3 is made up of 15 amino acids. Deletions cut 6 bases from V and 5 bases from J, with 19 bases between. The CDR3 DNA sequence: TGTGCCAGCAGGCGGGGAAGCGGGACGGGAACTGAAGCTTTCTTT. Protein product: CASRRGSGTGTEAFF.

V is TRBV12-3 or TRBV12-4 and J is TRBJ2-1; D perhaps matches TRBD2 (5 bases). The ends were cut back, 3 bases at V and 2 bases at J, with 11 bases in the middle. The CDR3 is 15 amino acids. The CDR3 coding sequence is TGTGCCAGCAGTTTCCGGGAAGGTCCCTACAATGAGCAGTTCTTC. Amino acids: CASSFREGPYNEQFF.

This clonotype was counted only a few times. The DNA of the CDR3 is TGCAGTGCCCCCCAAGGGAACTCCTGGGGAGATACGCAGTATTTT. It codes for CSAPQGNSWGDTQYF. The rearrangement uses TRBV20-1 and TRBJ2-3; no definite D call. CDR1 DFQATT and CDR2 SNEGSKA come from the germline V gene (reference sequence). CDR3 size: 15 residues. V was pared by 6 bases and J by 5 bases, with 21 bases between.

This clonotype was recorded only once. The chain links TRBV9 to TRBJ2-1, with TRBD2 identical over 7 bases. CDR1 is SGDLS, CDR2 YYNGEE, per germline. There are 16 residues in the CDR3. V was clipped by 4 bases and J by 7 bases; unmatched bases: 14. CDR3 in amino acids: CASSPLQGGPANEQFF. As DNA, the CDR3 is TGTGCCAGCAGCCCACTTCAGGGAGGGCCTGCGAATGAGCAGTTCTTC. The whole variable domain, filled in from reference TRBV9 and TRBJ2-1, reads DSGVTQTPKHLITATGQRVTLRCSPRSGDLSVYWYQQSLDQGLQFLIQYYNGEERAKGNILERFSAQQFPDLHSELNLSSLELGDSALYFCASSPLQGGPANEQFFGPGTRLTVL.

This clonotype appeared a few times. The gene calls are TRBV4-1 and TRBJ1-2, with D uncertain. The CDR3 consists of 13 residues. The V gene lost 6 bases and the J gene lost 8 bases, with 16 bases spanning the gap. Looked up from germline, CDR1 is MGHRA and CDR2 is YSYEKL. The CDR3, as DNA: TGCGCCAGCAGTCCGGACCATCGTAGAGGCTACACCTTC. Protein product: CASSPDHRRGYTF.

The V and J genes are TRBV7-2 and TRBJ2-3, with 11 bases that match TRBD2. The germline gives CDR1 SGHTA, CDR2 FQGNSA. There are 19 residues in the CDR3. V lost 1 base, J lost 1 base, and 10 bases stayed unmatched. CDR3 residues: CASSLELLAGVRGTDTQYF. CDR3 nucleotides: TGTGCCAGCAGCTTAGAGTTACTAGCGGGAGTTCGGGGCACAGATACGCAGTATTTT.

This clonotype was seen a handful of times. The chain joins TRBV15 to TRBJ2-3, with 11 bases lining up with TRBD2. Trimming removed 5 bases from V and 3 bases from J; junction bases left unmatched: 4. Per the germline V gene, CDR1 is LNHNV and CDR2 is YYDKDF (reference sequence). The CDR3 is made up of 15 amino acids. The CDR3 coding sequence is TGTGCCACCAGCCTTTCTAGCGGGAGGACAGATACGCAGTATTTT. It yields the protein CATSLSSGRTDTQYF.

This clonotype was seen more than once but under ten times. This chain connects TRBV27 to TRBJ2-5; 7 nucleotides line up with TRBD1. CDR1 is MNHEY and CDR2 is SMNVEV in the germline V gene (reference sequence). The CDR3 has 15 residues. Germline trimming cut 1 base from V and 5 bases from J; bases unmatched to any gene: 7. CDR3 nucleotide sequence: TGTGCCAGCAGTTTATTAGCAAGGGGGCTTGAGACCCAGTACTTC. Protein product: CASSLLARGLETQYF.

The chain links TRBV12-3 or TRBV12-4 to TRBJ1-1, with 8 bases aligning to TRBD1. The CDR3 is 13 amino acids. Germline trimming cut 6 bases from V and 4 bases from J; bases unmatched to any gene: 4. The CDR3 DNA reads as TGTGCCAGCAGCCACGGACAGGGCACTGAAGCTTTCTTT. Its translation is CASSHGQGTEAFF.

The chain combines TRBV15 with TRBJ1-4; a possible D gene is TRBD1 (5 bases). Trimming took 1 base from V and 8 from J, leaving 14 bases between them. The CDR3 contains 15 residues. Germline lookup yields CDR1 LNHNV and CDR2 YYDKDF (reference sequence). In nucleotides, the CDR3 is TGTGCCACCAGCAGAGTCAGGCAGGGAAGGGAAAAACTGTTTTTT. Residues: CATSRVRQGREKLFF.

V usage is TRBV30 and J usage is TRBJ2-3, with TRBD1 identical over 7 bases. J was trimmed by 4 bases and V by 1 base; bases with no gene match: 14. In germline, CDR1 is GTSNPN, CDR2 SVGIG (reference sequence). The CDR3 runs 17 residues. CDR3 loop: CAWSDIPRTGRADTQYF. The DNA of the CDR3 is TGTGCCTGGAGTGACATTCCCCGGACAGGTCGCGCAGATACGCAGTATTTT.

This chain connects TRBV7-9 to TRBJ2-5; D ambiguous. Trimming pared 3 bases from V and 2 bases from J, leaving 4 bases between. This CDR3 is built from 12 residues. In germline, CDR1 is SEHNR, CDR2 FQNEAQ (reference sequence). CDR3 protein: CASSFAQETQYF. The CDR3 bases are TGTGCCAGCAGCTTCGCACAAGAGACCCAGTACTTC.

The table lists this clonotype with many counts. The chain links TRBV11-2 to TRBJ2-4; maybe TRBD2 (6 bases). The CDR3 extends over 17 amino acids. V shed 5 bases and J shed 0 bases, with 17 bases lying between them. Germline lookup yields CDR1 SGHAT and CDR2 FQNNGV. This chain's CDR3 is CASSPRGGDIAKNIQYF. CDR3 coding DNA: TGTGCCAGCAGCCCCCGAGGCGGGGATATAGCCAAAAACATTCAGTACTTC.

This clonotype was counted a few times. The chain links TRBV25-1 to TRBJ1-4; TRBD1 agrees at 7 bases. J was trimmed by 3 bases and V by 9 bases; bases with no gene match: 16. This CDR3 is built from 17 residues. The germline CDR1 and CDR2 sequences are MGHDK and SYGVNS. CDR3 coding DNA: TGTGCCAGTGGGACAGCCGGACCCGGTTGGTCTAATGAAAAACTGTTTTTT. Translation gives CASGTAGPGWSNEKLFF.

The chain is built from TRBV5-1 and TRBJ2-1; D gene unclear. The CDR3 runs to 12 residues. Trimming left V 4 bases short and J 7 bases short, with 9 bases between. CDR1 is SGHRS and CDR2 is YFSETQ in the germline V gene. CDR3 sequence (DNA): TGCGCCAGCAGCCTGGAGTCTAATGAGCAGTTCTTC. This codes for CASSLESNEQFF.

The chain recombines TRBV12-3 or TRBV12-4 with TRBJ2-7, with D tentatively TRBD1 (6 bases). The CDR3 loop spans 16 amino acids. V was cut by 0 bases and J by 0 bases, with 12 bases left in between. CDR3 region: CASSLASQGSSYEQYF. The CDR3 DNA is TGTGCCAGCAGTTTAGCATCCCAGGGGAGCTCCTACGAGCAGTACTTC.

The V gene is TRBV10-3, the J gene TRBJ1-1; 8 nucleotides agree with TRBD1. V was clipped by 6 bases and J by 3 bases; unmatched bases: 6. In germline, CDR1 is ENHRY, CDR2 SYGVKD. This CDR3 has 14 residues. The CDR3 loop reads CAISPGQGYTEAFF. The CDR3 DNA reads as TGTGCCATCAGCCCCGGACAGGGATACACTGAAGCTTTCTTT.

This chain links TRBV30 with TRBJ2-3, with 10 bases matching TRBD2. From germline, CDR1 is GTSNPN and CDR2 SVGIG (reference sequence). Trimming removed 0 bases from V and 5 bases from J; junction bases left unmatched: 5. The CDR3 totals 15 residues. CDR3 in amino acids: CAWSVTSGVKDTQYF. In nucleotides, the CDR3 is TGTGCCTGGAGTGTAACTAGCGGGGTGAAAGATACGCAGTATTTT.

The rearrangement links TRBV7-9 to TRBJ2-3; 10 nucleotides match TRBD2. Germline V lookup: CDR1 SEHNR, CDR2 FQNEAQ (reference sequence). Trimming cost V 2 bases and J 3 bases; bases outside gene matches: 2. The CDR3 has 15 residues. The CDR3, as DNA: TGTGCCAGCAGCTTACTAGCGGGAGTAACAGATACGCAGTATTTT. Translation gives CASSLLAGVTDTQYF.

A few counts support this clonotype. The genes are TRBV20-1 and TRBJ2-1, with D uncertain. CDR1 DFQATT and CDR2 SNEGSKA come from the germline V gene (reference sequence). V was shortened by 0 bases and J by 8 bases, with 8 bases between the two germline ends. The CDR3 runs to 12 residues. The CDR3 sequence is CSARDLLHEQFF. Written as DNA, the CDR3 is TGCAGTGCTAGAGATTTGCTACATGAGCAGTTCTTC.

This chain uses TRBV29-1 with TRBJ2-1, with D perhaps TRBD2 (6 bases). Trimming took 5 bases from V and 1 from J, leaving 9 bases between them. The CDR3 spans 13 residues. In germline, CDR1 is SQVTM, CDR2 ANQGSEA. The DNA for the CDR3 is TGCAGCGTTCGGGACTTATCCTACAATGAGCAGTTCTTC. Translated: CSVRDLSYNEQFF.